This is a list of T cell receptor beta chains from one sample in a study of shared clonotypes between healthy human individuals. Sequenced by immunoSEQ multiplex PCR; TCRdb stores in-frame clones only, minus some. The profile shows about 2.1 million clones, around 93% of them singletons. The sequencing input was naive CD8+ T cells from PBMCs. These receptors were obtained from a man younger than 35 in good health. Some clones in this sample may be carry-over from other donors' samples. Both conserved end residues are part of each CDR3. D genes are given only for firm matches. Clone size is not always given. Where it is, it says once, few, many or a class for expanded clones.

>.|.|TRBV28|TRBJ2-5
CATSASAWQETQYF
TGTGCCACCTCGGCTAGCGCGTGGCAAGAGACCCAGTACTTC
>.|.|TRBV9|TRBJ1-1
CASSVDRGTEAFF
TGTGCCAGCAGCGTAGATCGAGGCACTGAAGCTTTCTTT
>.|once|TRBV2|TRBJ2-7
CASSGAPFTIFEQYF
TGTGCCAGCAGCGGTGCCCCCTTTACTATCTTCGAGCAGTACTTC
>TRBD2|.|TRBV7-3|TRBJ2-3
CASIENPGLAGGTQYF
TGTGCCAGCATCGAGAACCCGGGACTAGCGGGAGGTACGCAGTATTTT
>.|.|TRBV10-2|TRBJ2-5
CASSGEETQYF
TGCGCCAGCAGTGGAGAGGAGACCCAGTACTTC
>TRBD2|.|TRBV7-2|TRBJ2-7
CASSYSGSPYEQYF
TGTGCCAGCAGCTATAGCGGGAGCCCCTACGAGCAGTACTTC
>TRBD2|once|TRBV28|TRBJ2-7
CASTPPPGEGPVNEQYF
TGTGCCAGCACTCCCCCTCCCGGGGAGGGCCCTGTTAACGAGCAGTACTTC
>.|.|TRBV5-8|TRBJ1-5
CASSLVGSSNQPQHF
TGTGCCAGCAGCTTGGTGGGCAGTAGCAATCAGCCCCAGCATTTT
>.|.|TRBV28|TRBJ2-5
CASSLLAKETQYF
TGTGCCAGCAGTTTGTTAGCGAAAGAGACCCAGTACTTC
>.|.|TRBV5-5|TRBJ2-7
CASSAVSYEQYF
TGTGCCAGCAGCGCCGTATCCTACGAGCAGTACTTC
>.|.|TRBV9|TRBJ2-3
CASSVRGGARSDTQYF
TGTGCCAGCAGCGTACGAGGGGGAGCTCGATCGGATACGCAGTATTTT
>.|.|TRBV4-1|TRBJ2-7
CASSQVNDAREQYF
TGCGCCAGCAGCCAAGTGAACGACGCCAGAGAGCAGTACTTC
>.|.|TRBV28|TRBJ1-5
CASSPHRVDSNQPQHF
TGTGCCAGCAGTCCGCACAGGGTGGATAGCAATCAGCCCCAGCATTTT
>.|.|TRBV30|TRBJ2-2
CAWEPTGRGGTGELFF
TGTGCCTGGGAGCCGACCGGTCGGGGTGGGACCGGGGAGCTGTTTTTT
>.|once|TRBV7-2|TRBJ2-1
CASSLSSIATRQFF
TGTGCCAGCAGCCTATCCTCAATAGCGACCCGGCAGTTCTTC
>TRBD1|.|TRBV5-4|TRBJ1-2
CASSYDRQGDANYGYTF
TGTGCCAGCAGCTACGACAGACAGGGGGACGCTAACTATGGCTACACCTTC
>.|.|TRBV28|TRBJ1-2
CASSSLEGLLRYGYTF
TGTGCCAGCAGTTCGCTCGAGGGCCTCCTCCGCTATGGCTACACCTTC
>TRBD2|.|TRBV4-2|TRBJ2-1
CASTPVVSGFYEQFF
TGTGCCAGCACTCCGGTTGTTAGCGGGTTCTATGAGCAGTTCTTC
>TRBD2|.|TRBV6-6|TRBJ2-3
CASSPGLARTDTQYF
TGTGCCAGCAGCCCGGGACTAGCGCGCACAGATACGCAGTATTTT
>TRBD1|.|TRBV15|TRBJ2-1
CATSTDGTGRGRLASYNEQFF
TGTGCCACCAGCACAGATGGGACGGGCAGGGGGCGGCTAGCCTCCTACAATGAGCAGTTCTTC
>.|.|TRBV28|TRBJ2-5
CASSLYGGTETQYF
TGTGCCAGCAGTTTATATGGAGGGACAGAGACCCAGTACTTC
>.|.|TRBV19|TRBJ1-5
CASSHSGPGQPQHF
TGTGCCAGTAGTCACTCAGGCCCCGGTCAGCCCCAGCATTTT
>.|.|TRBV6-5|TRBJ2-7
CASSPRIFTNIEQYF
TGTGCCAGCAGTCCCCGGATATTTACGAATATCGAGCAGTACTTC
>TRBD1|.|TRBV5-1|TRBJ1-1
CASSEYRGPNTEAFF
TGCGCCAGCAGCGAGTACAGGGGGCCGAACACTGAAGCTTTCTTT
>.|.|TRBV7-3|TRBJ2-1
CASSKGVSSYNEQFF
TGTGCCAGCAGCAAGGGAGTTAGCTCCTACAATGAGCAGTTCTTC
>.|few|TRBV11-2|TRBJ2-7
CASSSDPGSYEQYF
TGTGCCAGCAGCTCCGACCCGGGGAGCTACGAGCAGTACTTC
>TRBD1|once|TRBV27|TRBJ1-2
CASHPGTGTGGYTF
TGTGCCAGCCACCCCGGGACAGGGACGGGTGGCTACACCTTC
>.|.|TRBV27|TRBJ1-2
CATSGGYGYTF
TGTGCCACCTCCGGGGGCTATGGCTACACTTTC
>.|.|TRBV29-1|TRBJ2-7
CSVQVVSLSSYEQYF
TGCAGCGTACAAGTTGTGTCACTGAGCTCCTACGAGCAGTACTTC
>.|.|TRBV5-4|TRBJ1-1
CASSHPGANTEAFF
TGTGCCAGCAGCCACCCGGGGGCGAACACTGAAGCTTTCTTT
>.|.|TRBV9|TRBJ2-1
CASSVGGSLNEQFF
TGTGCCAGCAGCGTAGGTGGGTCCCTCAATGAGCAGTTCTTC
>.|.|TRBV6-5|TRBJ2-1
CASSYGQIEFF
TGTGCCAGCAGTTACGGTCAGATTGAGTTCTTC
>TRBD1|.|TRBV11-2|TRBJ2-1
CASRTITGTDYNEQFF
TGTGCCAGCAGGACAATCACCGGGACAGACTACAATGAGCAGTTCTTC
>TRBD1|.|TRBV18|TRBJ2-5
CASCTDRDLRETQYF
TGTGCCAGCTGCACGGACAGGGACCTTCGGGAGACCCAGTACTTC
>.|.|TRBV13|TRBJ2-7
CASSLVGTGAYEQYF
TGTGCCAGCAGCTTAGTCGGGACGGGGGCCTACGAGCAGTACTTC
>.|.|TRBV27|TRBJ2-1
CASSQSLRESSYNEQFF
TGTGCCAGCAGTCAGTCTTTGCGGGAAAGCTCCTACAATGAGCAGTTCTTC
>TRBD2|.|TRBV19|TRBJ2-7
CASSAGLAGASYEQYF
TGTGCCAGTAGTGCAGGGCTAGCGGGGGCCTCCTACGAGCAGTACTTC
>.|.|TRBV28|TRBJ2-2
CASSLHKIITGELFF
TGTGCCAGCAGTTTACACAAGATCATCACCGGGGAGCTGTTTTTT
>.|.|TRBV6-5|TRBJ1-1
CASTYTGRATEAFF
TGTGCCAGCACCTATACAGGCCGGGCCACTGAAGCTTTCTTT
>TRBD2|once|TRBV19|TRBJ2-5
CASSLPGTSVETQYF
TGTGCCAGTAGTTTACCCGGGACTAGTGTGGAGACCCAGTACTTC
>TRBD1|.|TRBV27|TRBJ2-1
CASSRPRGTGVLYEQFF
TGTGCCAGCAGTCGCCCCCGAGGGACAGGGGTTCTCTATGAGCAGTTCTTC
>.|once|TRBV4-1|TRBJ2-2
CASSQGKGAWELFF
TGCGCCAGCAGCCAAGGGAAAGGTGCGTGGGAGCTGTTTTTT
>.|.|TRBV6-1|TRBJ2-7
CASSEVPWTANTYYEQYF
TGTGCCAGCAGTGAAGTACCTTGGACAGCGAACACTTACTACGAGCAGTACTTC
>.|.|TRBV6-1|TRBJ2-2
CASTNEQQSGELFF
TGTGCCAGCACTAACGAGCAGCAGTCCGGGGAGCTGTTTTTT
>TRBD1|.|TRBV2|TRBJ1-5
CASRPGTAGYQPQHF
TGTGCCAGCCGGCCGGGGACAGCGGGGTACCAGCCCCAGCATTTT
>.|.|TRBV6-5|TRBJ1-2
CASSYSGSRGLIYTF
TGTGCCAGCAGTTACTCGGGGAGCAGGGGCCTAATCTACACCTTC
>TRBD1|.|TRBV7-9|TRBJ1-1
CASSLGTDEAFF
TGTGCCAGCAGCTTGGGGACAGATGAAGCTTTCTTT
>TRBD1|.|TRBV27|TRBJ1-4
CASSGLKGTANEKLFF
TGTGCCAGCAGTGGGTTGAAAGGGACAGCTAATGAAAAACTGTTTTTT
>.|.|TRBV6-1|TRBJ1-1
CASSESPRGTEAFF
TGTGCCAGCAGTGAATCCCCCCGTGGAACTGAAGCTTTCTTT
>TRBD2|.|TRBV28|TRBJ2-1
CASSPPPSGNYNEQFF
TGTGCCAGCAGTCCCCCCCCAAGCGGGAACTACAATGAGCAGTTCTTC
>.|.|TRBV7-9|TRBJ2-3
CASSFGWRGPTDTQYF
TGTGCCAGCAGCTTTGGTTGGAGGGGGCCCACAGATACGCAGTATTTT
>TRBD2|.|TRBV29-1|TRBJ2-3
CSVEGTSGRAGESEDTQYF
TGCAGCGTTGAAGGGACTAGCGGGAGGGCCGGGGAGAGCGAAGATACGCAGTATTTT
>.|.|TRBV5-1|TRBJ2-1
CASSLPTYNEQFF
TGCGCCAGCAGCTTGCCCACCTACAATGAGCAGTTCTTC
>.|.|TRBV9|TRBJ2-7
CASSVESSFVAGEQYF
TGTGCCAGCAGCGTAGAATCTTCGTTTGTAGCCGGGGAGCAGTACTTC
>.|.|TRBV15|TRBJ1-3
CATSEDGNSGSTIYF
TGTGCCACCAGCGAAGACGGTAACTCTGGAAGCACCATATATTTT
>TRBD2|.|TRBV6-5|TRBJ2-1
CASSLRVAGSDEQFF
TGTGCCAGCAGCCTGAGGGTAGCGGGATCGGATGAGCAGTTCTTC
>.|.|TRBV7-3|TRBJ2-7
CASSLTSGYEQYF
TGTGCCAGCAGCTTAACATCGGGGTACGAGCAGTACTTC
>.|.|TRBV5-6|TRBJ1-1
CASSLGGGTEAFF
TGTGCCAGCAGCTTGGGAGGGGGTACTGAAGCTTTCTTT
>TRBD1|.|TRBV28|TRBJ1-4
CASRLTGANEKLFF
TGTGCCAGCAGGCTGACAGGGGCTAATGAAAAACTGTTTTTT
>TRBD1|.|TRBV6-1|TRBJ1-5
CASSERTGITGQPQHF
TGTGCCAGCAGTGAACGGACAGGGATAACGGGTCAGCCCCAGCATTTT